This TCR beta chain was sequenced during a study of patients and donors after allogeneic stem cell transplantation. About this clonotype: One junction end disagrees with the germline gene, perhaps due to a read error.

Germline-derived CDR1 and CDR2 are MNHEY and SVGEGT. The CDR3 extends over 15 amino acids. TCRdb called the RT-PCR reads again in MiXCR, with one record for every CDR3 protein. Seen here are 150,000 to 250,000 distinct CDR3 sequences, less than 45% observed once, and the top ten hold about 35%. V usage is TRBV6-2 or TRBV6-3 and J usage is TRBJ2-7, with TRBD2 identical over 7 bases. This sequence was found in a human donor who was either an allogeneic HSCT recipient or a stem cell or donor lymphocyte infusion donor (not recorded which). It is not recorded whose cells these are; they may come from a transplant donor. The sequenced sample consisted of blood, either unsorted or a sorted T cell fraction (not recorded which). This CDR3 is CASSAPGGNSYELYF. CDR3 nucleotides: TGTGCCAGCAGTGCTCCGGGAGGTAACTCCTACGAGCTGTACTTC.